The 19 T cell receptor beta chains reported below all come from one sample, sequenced in a study of blood T cells in healthy people across ages. Sample-barcoded 5' priming and a J-beta primer mix drove a second PCR of about 6 to 12 cycles. TCRdb called the 5' RACE reads again in MiXCR, with one record for every CDR3 protein. The repertoire holds 600,000 or so distinct CDR3 sequences, with approximately 30% as singletons. The sequencing input was blood. The receptors were sampled from a woman of 80 years or more in good health.

This clonotype appeared a few times. This chain uses TRBV6-5 with TRBJ2-2; TRBD1 might be the D (5 bases). V lost 6 bases, J lost 4 bases, and 12 bases lay in between. CDR1 is MNHEY and CDR2 is SVGAGI in the germline V gene. This CDR3 spans 14 amino acids. The CDR3 is CASSFKGVTGELFF. The CDR3, as DNA: TGTGCCAGCAGCTTTAAAGGGGTCACCGGGGAGCTGTTTTTT.

The J gene is TRBJ2-4, the V gene TRBV5-6, with D maybe TRBD2 (6 bases). The last part of the DNA fits TRBJ2-7 better; the J call may be wrong. Germline V gives CDR1 SGHDT, CDR2 YYEEEE. This CDR3 spans 14 amino acids. CDR3: CASSLEGGAYEQYF. CDR3 in DNA: TGTGCCAGCAGCTTGGAAGGAGGGGCCTACGAGCAGTACTTC.

V usage is TRBV7-2 and J usage is TRBJ2-5; D may be TRBD2 (5 bases). The CDR3 has 14 amino acids. V was trimmed by 3 bases and J by 11 bases, leaving 19 bases between them. The V gene's germline CDR1 is SGHTA and CDR2 FQGNSA. CDR3 sequence (DNA): TGTGCCAGCAGCTTTCTCTTAACCTCGTGGGAGCAGTACTTC. Protein product: CASSFLLTSWEQYF.

There are a few counts of this clonotype. The chain carries TRBV5-6 and TRBJ1-6, with TRBD1 as a possible D gene (6 bases). The CDR3 spans 15 residues. The germline V and J ends were trimmed by 1 base and 2 bases, with 7 bases remaining between them. Germline V lookup: CDR1 SGHDT, CDR2 YYEEEE. CDR3 sequence reads: CASSLPGAYNSPLHF. The CDR3 coding sequence is TGTGCCAGCAGCTTGCCAGGGGCCTATAATTCACCCCTCCACTTT.

This clonotype appeared many times. V usage is TRBV9 and J usage is TRBJ2-7, with 8 bases aligning to TRBD1. The CDR3 loop spans 14 amino acids. V was clipped by 0 bases and J by 3 bases; unmatched bases: 2. Germline V gives CDR1 SGDLS, CDR2 YYNGEE. The CDR3 protein is CASSVAGGNYEQYF. The CDR3, as DNA: TGTGCCAGCAGCGTAGCAGGGGGCAACTACGAGCAGTACTTC.

This clonotype occurred many times. Given a much more abundant clone one base away, this may be a read error. The chain employs TRBV20-1 and TRBJ2-7; D not resolved. The V gene lost 7 bases and the J gene lost 7 bases, with 20 bases spanning the gap. This CDR3 has 13 residues. The germline V gene encodes CDR1 DFQATT and CDR2 SNEGSKA (reference sequence). CDR3 amino acids: CSGSANTINEQYF. The CDR3 DNA sequence: TGCAGTGGGAGTGCGAATACCATCAATGAGCAGTACTTC.

Notes on this clonotype: With a much larger clone just one base away, this may be a read error. V is TRBV7-8 and J is TRBJ2-5, with D hard to call. Between the trimmed V and J ends, which lost 7 bases and 1 base, there was a span of 16 bases. CDR1 is SGHVS and CDR2 is FQNEAQ in the germline V gene. The CDR3 is made up of 15 amino acids. CDR3 DNA: TGTGCCAGCAACATGACGAGGACCACCCAAGAGACCCAGTACTTC. This gives the protein CASNMTRTTQETQYF.

This clonotype showed up many times. The gene calls are TRBV7-2 and TRBJ2-7, with 7 bases matching TRBD2. The germline V gene encodes CDR1 SGHTA and CDR2 FQGNSA. This CDR3 is built from 19 residues. Trimming removed 5 bases from V and 2 bases from J; junction bases left unmatched: 21. This chain's CDR3 is CASSRLQLAMEGPPYEQYF. CDR3 DNA: TGTGCCAGCAGCCGACTACAACTAGCGATGGAGGGGCCTCCCTACGAGCAGTACTTC.

In regard to this clonotype: Compared with germline, one end of the junction differs, possibly owing to a read error. The chain carries TRBV6-5 and TRBJ2-1, with D perhaps TRBD1 (5 bases). The CDR3 extends over 13 amino acids. The V gene's germline CDR1 is MNHEY and CDR2 SVGAGI. This CDR3 reads CASNTGWPGELFF. In nucleotides, the CDR3 is TGTGCCAGCAACACAGGTTGGCCGGGTGAGCTGTTCTTC.

The sample holds one count of this clonotype. V gene TRBV24-1 combines with J gene TRBJ2-7, with D unresolved. The CDR3 spans 12 residues. Germline V CDR1 and CDR2: KGHDR, SFDVKD. V was trimmed by 5 bases and J by 1 base, leaving 5 bases between them. The CDR3 protein is CATSGPSYEQYF. Written as DNA, the CDR3 is TGTGCCACCAGTGGGCCGTCCTACGAGCAGTACTTC.

This clonotype was seen only a few times. The genes are TRBV20-1 and TRBJ1-4; D uncertain. Trimming took 1 base from V and 4 from J, leaving 4 bases between them. The CDR3 has 12 residues. Germline V gene sequence: CDR1 DFQATT, CDR2 SNEGSKA (reference sequence). CDR3: CSARGDNEKLFF. The DNA for the CDR3 is TGCAGTGCTAGAGGGGATAATGAAAAACTGTTTTTT.

This clonotype was seen at least ten times. This chain joins TRBV20-1 and TRBJ2-3, with D perhaps matching TRBD2 (6 bases). This CDR3 region has 14 residues. V was shortened by 6 bases and J by 5 bases, with 18 bases between the two germline ends. Germline V gene lookup returns CDR1 DFQATT and CDR2 SNEGSKA (reference sequence). In nucleotides, the CDR3 is TGCAGTGCCACCGAGCAGGCGGGGATAGATACGCAGTATTTT. This codes for CSATEQAGIDTQYF.

This clonotype was seen at least ten times. The chain recombines TRBV20-1 with TRBJ1-2; tentatively, D is TRBD1 (6 bases). CDR3 length: 13 residues. Germline assignment: CDR1 DFQATT and CDR2 SNEGSKA (reference sequence). The CDR3 region is CSCLPTGLDGYTF. The CDR3 DNA reads TGCAGCTGTCTACCTACAGGGTTAGATGGCTACACCTTC.

This clonotype was observed many times. The CDR3 DNA sequence: TGCAGCGTTGAAGCAGGGGGAAATACGCAGTATTTT. This translates into CSVEAGGNTQYF. The rearrangement links TRBV29-1 to TRBJ2-3; 7 nucleotides match TRBD1. Germline loops: CDR1 SQVTM, CDR2 ANQGSEA. Trimming at V came to 1 base and at J to 7 bases, leaving 2 bases not matched to a gene. CDR3 length equals 12 residues.

The V call is TRBV11-3, the J call TRBJ2-2; D remains ambiguous. Trimming took off 1 base at V and 8 bases at J, with 14 bases between the two ends. The germline V gene has CDR1 SGHNT and CDR2 YENEEA. The CDR3 contains 15 residues. In DNA form, the CDR3 reads TGTGCCAGCAGCTTAGTAGGACCCCCCTCAGGGGAGCTGTTTTTT. Its translation: CASSLVGPPSGELFF. Full variable domain (missing parts from reference TRBV11-3 and TRBJ2-2): EAGVVQSPRYKIIEKKQPVAFWCNPISGHNTLYWYLQNLGQGPELLIRYENEEAVDDSQLPKDRFSAERLKGVDSTLKIQPAELGDSAVYLCASSLVGPPSGELFFGEGSRLTVL.

The table lists this clonotype with many counts. The genes are TRBV20-1 and TRBJ1-2, with a possible D match to TRBD1 (5 bases). The CDR3 has 16 amino acids. V gave up 0 bases and J gave up 4 bases, with 18 bases separating them. Germline values: CDR1 DFQATT, CDR2 SNEGSKA (reference sequence). CDR3 sequence (DNA): TGCAGTGCTAGAGACGCCGGACAACCAGTCCTCTATGGCTACACCTTC. This codes for CSARDAGQPVLYGYTF.

This clonotype was detected once. This may come from a read error, since a much larger clone is one base off. The CDR3 region is CAGSATGGNYGYTF. Here the CDR3 DNA reads TGTGCCGGCAGCGCCACAGGGGGCAACTATGGCTACACCTTC. The chain recombines TRBV7-8 with TRBJ1-2; TRBD1 agrees at 9 bases. The CDR3 contains 14 residues. Germline loops: CDR1 SGHVS, CDR2 FQNEAQ.

A few counts support this clonotype. The V call is TRBV24-1, the J call TRBJ1-2; D perhaps matches TRBD1 (5 bases). From germline, CDR1 is KGHDR and CDR2 SFDVKD. The CDR3 has 13 residues. The V gene lost 4 bases and the J gene lost 4 bases, with 9 bases spanning the gap. CDR3 protein: CATSDTRGYGYTF. The CDR3 DNA sequence: TGTGCCACCAGTGACACTAGGGGCTATGGCTACACCTTC.

The table lists this clonotype with many counts. The chain is built from TRBV5-1 and TRBJ2-7, with a weak D call TRBD2 (5 bases). V was cut by 3 bases and J by 4 bases, with 11 bases left in between. CDR1 SGHRS and CDR2 YFSETQ come from the germline V gene. The CDR3 extends over 13 amino acids. The CDR3 sequence is CASSSGIRYEQYF. CDR3 sequence (DNA): TGCGCCAGCAGCTCCGGGATCCGTTACGAGCAGTACTTC.